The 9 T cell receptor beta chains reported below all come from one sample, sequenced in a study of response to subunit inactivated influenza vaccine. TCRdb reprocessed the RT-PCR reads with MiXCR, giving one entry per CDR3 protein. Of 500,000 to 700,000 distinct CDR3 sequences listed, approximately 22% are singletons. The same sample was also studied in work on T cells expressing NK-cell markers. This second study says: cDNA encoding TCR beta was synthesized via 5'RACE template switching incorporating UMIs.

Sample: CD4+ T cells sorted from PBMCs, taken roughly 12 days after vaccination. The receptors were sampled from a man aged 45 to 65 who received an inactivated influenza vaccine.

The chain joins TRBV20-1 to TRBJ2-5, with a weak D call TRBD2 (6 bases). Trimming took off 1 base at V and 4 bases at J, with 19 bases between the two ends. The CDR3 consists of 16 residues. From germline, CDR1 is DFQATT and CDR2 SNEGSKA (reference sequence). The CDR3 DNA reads TGCAGTGCTAGAGGAGCTCGGGGGTGGGATTCAGAGACCCAGTACTTC. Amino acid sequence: CSARGARGWDSETQYF.

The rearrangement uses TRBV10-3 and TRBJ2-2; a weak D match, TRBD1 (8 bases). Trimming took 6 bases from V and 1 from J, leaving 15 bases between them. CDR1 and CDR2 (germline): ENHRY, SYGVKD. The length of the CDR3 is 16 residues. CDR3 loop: CAISTSGTGNTGELFF. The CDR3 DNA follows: TGTGCCATCAGCACGAGCGGGACAGGGAACACCGGGGAGCTGTTTTTT.

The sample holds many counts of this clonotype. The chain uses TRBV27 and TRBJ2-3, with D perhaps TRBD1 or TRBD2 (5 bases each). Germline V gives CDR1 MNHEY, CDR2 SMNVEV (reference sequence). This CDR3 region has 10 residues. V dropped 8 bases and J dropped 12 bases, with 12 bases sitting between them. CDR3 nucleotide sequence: TGTGCCAGCGGTCGGGGCTACCAGTATTTT. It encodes CASGRGYQYF.

The CDR3 bases are TGTGCCAGCAGACCGGGACAGGGTGCAAATCAGCCCCAGCATTTT. Translating it yields CASRPGQGANQPQHF. The gene calls are TRBV7-2 and TRBJ1-5, with 9 bases matching TRBD1. J lost 4 bases, V lost 6 bases, and 7 bases had no gene match. This CDR3 comprises 15 residues. Germline V lookup: CDR1 SGHTA, CDR2 FQGNSA.

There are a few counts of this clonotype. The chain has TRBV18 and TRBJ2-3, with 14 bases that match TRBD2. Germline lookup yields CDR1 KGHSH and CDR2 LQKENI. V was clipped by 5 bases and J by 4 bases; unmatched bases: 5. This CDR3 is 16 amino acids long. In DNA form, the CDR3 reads TGTGCCAGCTCATCAGGACTAGCGGGAGGAGCAGATACGCAGTATTTT. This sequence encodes CASSSGLAGGADTQYF.

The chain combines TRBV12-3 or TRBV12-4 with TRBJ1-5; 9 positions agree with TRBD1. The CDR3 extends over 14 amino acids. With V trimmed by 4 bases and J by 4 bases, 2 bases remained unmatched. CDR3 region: CASSWTGVNQPQHF. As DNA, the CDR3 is TGTGCCAGCAGTTGGACAGGGGTAAATCAGCCCCAGCATTTT.

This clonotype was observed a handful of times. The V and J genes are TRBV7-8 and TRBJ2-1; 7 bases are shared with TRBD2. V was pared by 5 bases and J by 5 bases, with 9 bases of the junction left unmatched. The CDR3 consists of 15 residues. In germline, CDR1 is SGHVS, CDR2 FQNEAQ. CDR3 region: CASSLSGLENNEQFF. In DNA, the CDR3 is TGTGCCAGCAGCCTTAGCGGGCTCGAAAACAATGAGCAGTTCTTC.

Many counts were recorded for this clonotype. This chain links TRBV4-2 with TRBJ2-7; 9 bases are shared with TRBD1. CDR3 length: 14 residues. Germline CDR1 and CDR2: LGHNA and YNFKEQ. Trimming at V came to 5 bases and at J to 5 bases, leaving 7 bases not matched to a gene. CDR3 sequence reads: CASSSGTGTNEQYF. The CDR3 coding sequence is TGTGCCAGCAGCTCCGGGACAGGGACGAACGAGCAGTACTTC.

CDR3 loop: CSAGGQRAAYEQYF. The CDR3, as DNA: TGCAGTGCTGGGGGGCAGCGGGCCGCCTACGAGCAGTACTTC. The chain is built from TRBV20-1 and TRBJ2-7, with D perhaps given as TRBD1 or TRBD2 (6 bases each). V shed 5 bases and J shed 2 bases, with 16 bases lying between them. The CDR3 has 14 amino acids. The germline V gene has CDR1 DFQATT and CDR2 SNEGSKA (reference sequence).